This TCR beta chain was obtained from a study of spatial heterogeneity in lung cancer. Study background: Sequence detection consistently recorded a greater number of beta-chain than alpha-chain sequences. Across the raw uncorrected reads, a unique TCR and UMI combination was observed, on average, more than ten times.

The time point: sample taken at primary tumor resection. Unsorted whole RNA from tumor, nontumor lung or frozen PBMC underwent sequencing. At least ten counts were recorded for this clonotype. The target antigen is unknown. TCRdb itself ran the 5' RACE reads through MiXCR, one entry per CDR3 protein. Among under 8,500 distinct CDR3 sequences listed, over 7.5% were seen once. Study-level points and caveats: One measure, the expanded intratumoral alpha and beta TCR count, tracked tumor mutation counts.

The CDR3 is made up of 15 amino acids. Per germline, CDR1 DFQATT and CDR2 SNEGSKA (reference sequence). With V trimmed by 3 bases and J by 2 bases, 8 bases remained unmatched. The TCR was taken from a male donor with early-stage non-small cell lung cancer. This material consisted of lung tumor tissue, taken at surgery. The J gene is TRBJ2-3, the V gene TRBV20-1; 7 bases fit TRBD1. The CDR3 loop reads CSASQHTGDTDTQYF. The DNA for the CDR3 is TGCAGTGCTAGCCAGCACACAGGGGACACAGATACGCAGTATTTT.